This T cell receptor (beta chain) came from a study of identical twins. Germline V CDR1 and CDR2: DFQATT, SNEGSKA (reference sequence). The junction had 8 bases not matched to a gene; V was cut back by 2 bases and J by 3 bases. The CDR3 is made up of 16 amino acids. In TCRdb, the 5' RACE reads were re-called with MiXCR into one record per CDR3 protein. The sample gives some 600,000 distinct CDR3 sequences, less than 9% of which show up once; about 1.5% is in the top ten. This sample also appeared in a second study, on yellow fever vaccine responses in identical twins. That work contributes: Twins reportedly appeared to share part of their vaccine T cell response while keeping part individual.

The sequence came from a woman under 30 in good health. The chain is built from TRBV20-1 and TRBJ2-1, with 9 bases identical to TRBD2. The sample taken for sequencing was PBMCs. The chain's CDR3 is CSARMAGGPVYNEQFF. Written as DNA, the CDR3 is TGCAGTGCTAGAATGGCGGGGGGGCCGGTCTACAATGAGCAGTTCTTC.